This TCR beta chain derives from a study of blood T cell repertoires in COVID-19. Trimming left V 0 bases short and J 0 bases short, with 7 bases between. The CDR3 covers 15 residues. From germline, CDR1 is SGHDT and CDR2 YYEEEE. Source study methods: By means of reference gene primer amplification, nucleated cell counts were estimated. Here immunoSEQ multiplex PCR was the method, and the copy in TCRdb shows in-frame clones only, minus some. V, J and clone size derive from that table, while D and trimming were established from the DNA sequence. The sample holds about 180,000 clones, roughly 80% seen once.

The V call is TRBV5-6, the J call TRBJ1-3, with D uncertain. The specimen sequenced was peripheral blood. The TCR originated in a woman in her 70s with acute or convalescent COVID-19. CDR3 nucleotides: TGTGCCAGCAGCTTGGAAACTTTCTCTGGAAACACCATATATTTT. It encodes CASSLETFSGNTIYF.